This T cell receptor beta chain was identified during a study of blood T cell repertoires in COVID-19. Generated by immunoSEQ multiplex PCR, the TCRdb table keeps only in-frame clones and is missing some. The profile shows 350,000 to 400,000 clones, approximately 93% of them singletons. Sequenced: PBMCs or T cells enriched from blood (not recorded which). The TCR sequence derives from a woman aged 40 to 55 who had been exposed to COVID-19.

This chain's CDR3 is CASREGRQGYGYTF. DNA for the CDR3: TGCGCCAGCAGGGAGGGGAGACAGGGGTATGGCTACACCTTC. The rearrangement links TRBV4-1 to TRBJ1-2; 8 bases align to TRBD1. V shed 6 bases and J 5 bases; nucleotides not matched to a gene: 8. Germline-derived CDR1 and CDR2 are MGHRA and YSYEKL. The CDR3 sequence is 14 residues long.